This TCR beta chain was found in a study of blood T cell repertoires in COVID-19. About the research overall: Material from acute and convalescent COVID-19 was sourced from the United States, Italy and Spain. Sources were T cells, B-cell-depleted T cells, or PBMCs; the material itself was cDNA or gDNA.

Deletions cut 2 bases from V and 7 bases from J, with 21 bases between. CDR3 size: 17 residues. Germline assignment: CDR1 KGHSH and CDR2 LQKENI. Per the original data handling: The assay estimated nucleated cells by amplifying reference gene primers. Method: immunoSEQ multiplex PCR; TCRdb's copy keeps in-frame clones and lacks some. From that table come the V and J calls and clone size; the DNA was used to work out D and trimming. Among about 270,000 clones listed, approximately 82% were seen once. J is TRBJ2-1 and V is TRBV18; perhaps TRBD1 as D (7 bases). The receptor was isolated from a woman aged 18-29 years with acute or convalescent COVID-19. Sequencing used peripheral blood. The CDR3 reads CASSPNLGRGAVNEQFF. CDR3 sequence (DNA): TGTGCCAGCTCACCAAACCTGGGCAGGGGGGCCGTAAATGAGCAGTTCTTC.